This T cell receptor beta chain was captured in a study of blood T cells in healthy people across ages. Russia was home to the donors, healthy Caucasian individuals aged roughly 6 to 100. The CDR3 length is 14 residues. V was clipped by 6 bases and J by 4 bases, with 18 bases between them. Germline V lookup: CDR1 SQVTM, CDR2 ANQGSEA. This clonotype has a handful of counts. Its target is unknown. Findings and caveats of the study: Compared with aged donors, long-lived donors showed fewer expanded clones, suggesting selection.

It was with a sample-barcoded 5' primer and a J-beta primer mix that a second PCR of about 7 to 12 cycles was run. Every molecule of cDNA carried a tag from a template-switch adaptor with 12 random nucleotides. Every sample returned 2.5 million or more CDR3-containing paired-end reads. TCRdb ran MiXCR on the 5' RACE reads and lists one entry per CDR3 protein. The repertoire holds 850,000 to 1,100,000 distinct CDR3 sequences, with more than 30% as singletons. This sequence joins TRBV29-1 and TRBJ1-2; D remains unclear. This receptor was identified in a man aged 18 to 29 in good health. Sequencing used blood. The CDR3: CSVVRLARGYGYTF. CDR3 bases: TGCAGCGTAGTAAGACTGGCTCGAGGCTATGGCTACACCTTC.